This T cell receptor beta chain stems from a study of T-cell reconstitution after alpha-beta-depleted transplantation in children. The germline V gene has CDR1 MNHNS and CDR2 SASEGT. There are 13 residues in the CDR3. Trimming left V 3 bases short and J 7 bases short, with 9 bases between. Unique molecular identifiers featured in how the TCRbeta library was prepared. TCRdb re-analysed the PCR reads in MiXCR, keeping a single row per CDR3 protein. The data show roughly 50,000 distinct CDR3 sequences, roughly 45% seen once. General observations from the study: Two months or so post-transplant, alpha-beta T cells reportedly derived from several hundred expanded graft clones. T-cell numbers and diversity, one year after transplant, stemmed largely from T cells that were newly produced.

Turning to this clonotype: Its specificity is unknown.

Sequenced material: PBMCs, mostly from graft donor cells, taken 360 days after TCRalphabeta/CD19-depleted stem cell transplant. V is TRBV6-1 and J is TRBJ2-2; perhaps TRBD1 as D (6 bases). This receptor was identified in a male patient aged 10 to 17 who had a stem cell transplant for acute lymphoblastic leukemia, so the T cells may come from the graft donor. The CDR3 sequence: CASSDQGGGELFF. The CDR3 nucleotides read TGTGCCAGCAGTGACCAAGGGGGCGGGGAGCTGTTTTTT.